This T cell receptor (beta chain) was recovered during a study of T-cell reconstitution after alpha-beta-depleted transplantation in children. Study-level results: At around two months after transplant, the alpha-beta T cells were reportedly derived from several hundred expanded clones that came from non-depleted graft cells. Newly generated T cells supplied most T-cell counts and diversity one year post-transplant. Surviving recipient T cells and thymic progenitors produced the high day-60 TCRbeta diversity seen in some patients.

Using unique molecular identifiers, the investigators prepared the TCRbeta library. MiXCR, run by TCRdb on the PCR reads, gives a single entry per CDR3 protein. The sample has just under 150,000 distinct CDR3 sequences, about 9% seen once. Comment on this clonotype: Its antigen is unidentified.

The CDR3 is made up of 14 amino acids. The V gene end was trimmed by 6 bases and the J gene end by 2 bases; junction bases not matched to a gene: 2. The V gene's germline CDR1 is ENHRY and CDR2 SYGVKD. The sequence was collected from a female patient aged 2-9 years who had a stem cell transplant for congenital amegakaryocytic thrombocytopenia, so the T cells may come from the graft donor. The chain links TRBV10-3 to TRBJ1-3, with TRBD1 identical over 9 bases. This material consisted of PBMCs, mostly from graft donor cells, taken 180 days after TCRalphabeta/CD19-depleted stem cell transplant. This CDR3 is CAISRDRAGNTIYF. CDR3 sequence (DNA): TGTGCCATCAGCCGGGACAGGGCTGGAAACACCATATATTTT.